The next 8 T cell receptor beta chains were all read from a single sample in a study of cytomegalovirus exposure and HLA in healthy donors. In the PCR, 60 Vbeta and 13 Jbeta primers were used. Repertoires were generated with immunoSEQ multiplex PCR, while TCRdb's copy carries only in-frame clones and drops some. The repertoire consists of over 150,000 clones, with around nine tenths occurring once and the leading ten covering 0.8% to 1%. The source material was PBMCs. These receptors all stem from a woman aged 30 to 39 in good health and CMV-seronegative.

The chain is built from TRBV6-6 and TRBJ1-5, with 7 nucleotides matching TRBD1. Per germline, CDR1 MNHNY and CDR2 SVGAGI (reference sequence). There are 14 residues in the CDR3. V gave up 2 bases and J gave up 5 bases; unmatched junction bases: 3. The CDR3 region is CASSYLQGDQPQHF. As DNA, the CDR3 is TGTGCCAGCAGTTACCTTCAGGGGGATCAGCCCCAGCATTTT.

The rearrangement joins TRBV30 to TRBJ1-3; no clear D gene. The CDR3 consists of 16 residues. Germline V gene lookup returns CDR1 GTSNPN and CDR2 SVGIG (reference sequence). V gave up 3 bases and J gave up 4 bases, with 19 bases separating them. The CDR3 DNA reads TGTGCCTGGAGACATCCCCAATCGGGGATGGGAAACACCATATATTTT. Amino acid sequence: CAWRHPQSGMGNTIYF.

The CDR3 sequence is CASSLPQGAEAFF. The DNA of the CDR3 is TGTGCCAGCAGTCTCCCTCAGGGGGCTGAAGCTTTCTTT. The V and J genes are TRBV28 and TRBJ1-1, with 7 bases matching TRBD1. The CDR3 spans 13 residues. The germline CDR1 and CDR2 sequences are MDHEN and SYDVKM. V lost 5 bases and J lost 6; bases outside the gene matches: 6.

The chain couples TRBV7-2 to TRBJ1-4, with TRBD1 identical over 8 bases. Trimming cost V 1 base and J 7 bases; bases outside gene matches: 2. Per germline, CDR1 SGHTA and CDR2 FQGNSA. The CDR3 runs 14 residues. The CDR3 region has the DNA TGTGCCAGCAGCTTAGACAGGGGGACTGAAAAACTGTTTTTT. Protein: CASSLDRGTEKLFF.

This chain uses TRBV5-1 with TRBJ1-2, with D uncertain. Germline values: CDR1 SGHRS, CDR2 YFSETQ. The CDR3 totals 18 residues. V was trimmed by 1 base and J by 4 bases, leaving 23 bases between them. CDR3 sequence reads: CASSLTLNPSASVYGYTF. CDR3 bases: TGCGCCAGCAGCTTGACACTCAATCCCAGCGCCTCTGTCTATGGCTACACCTTC.

The rearrangement uses TRBV27 and TRBJ1-1, with D possibly TRBD1 on 5 matching bases. In germline, CDR1 is MNHEY, CDR2 SMNVEV (reference sequence). Deletions cut 5 bases from V and 11 bases from J, with 15 bases between. The CDR3 has 12 amino acids. The CDR3 DNA reads as TGTGCCAGCAGTGCGGGGACGTGGGGGGCTTTCTTT. This translates into CASSAGTWGAFF.

The genes are TRBV9 and TRBJ2-5; TRBD1 is a possible D gene (6 bases). Gene TRBJ2-7 matches the end of the DNA better, so the J call may be wrong. Germline V lookup: CDR1 SGDLS, CDR2 YYNGEE. This CDR3 region has 16 residues. CDR3 loop: CASSPEGRRGNNEQYF. CDR3 nucleotides: TGTGCCAGCAGCCCAGAAGGGCGCAGGGGCAACAACGAGCAGTACTTC.

The V gene is TRBV28, the J gene TRBJ1-5; TRBD1 aligns across 7 bases. Germline CDR1 reads MDHEN; CDR2 reads SYDVKM. V lost 6 bases, J lost 7 bases, and 12 bases stayed unmatched. This CDR3 is 15 amino acids long. CDR3 DNA: TGTGCCAGCAGCTGGGGCAGGGGGAGAGTACAGCCCCAGCATTTT. Protein sequence: CASSWGRGRVQPQHF.